Listed here are 29 T cell receptor beta chains from one sample, sequenced in a study of blood T cell repertoires in COVID-19. Here immunoSEQ multiplex PCR was the method, and the copy in TCRdb shows in-frame clones only, minus some. The profile shows 300,000 to 400,000 clones, about nine tenths of them singletons. The sample was peripheral blood. The receptors stem from a man over 45 with active or convalescent COVID-19.

The V and J genes are TRBV6-5 and TRBJ2-7, with a weak D call TRBD1 (6 bases). Germline CDR1 is MNHEY and CDR2 is SVGAGI. The CDR3 is made up of 14 amino acids. V gave up 2 bases and J gave up 3 bases, with 11 bases separating them. The CDR3 bases are TGTGCCAGCAGTTACAACAGGGATAACTACGAGCAGTACTTC. Encoded protein: CASSYNRDNYEQYF.

V usage is TRBV5-6 and J usage is TRBJ2-5; 10 bases align to TRBD1. Germline CDR1 is SGHDT and CDR2 is YYEEEE. This CDR3 has 16 amino acids. Germline trimming cut 2 bases from V and 5 bases from J; bases unmatched to any gene: 9. CDR3 sequence reads: CASSLKDRGLRETQYF. CDR3 nucleotides: TGTGCCAGCAGCTTAAAAGACAGGGGGCTACGGGAGACCCAGTACTTC.

The V gene is TRBV6-5, the J gene TRBJ2-7; 7 bases fit TRBD1. V trimming: 6 bases; J trimming: 0 bases; junction bases outside the gene matches: 8. CDR1 MNHEY and CDR2 SVGAGI come from the germline V gene. The CDR3 spans 15 residues. CDR3 DNA sequence: TGTGCCAGCAGCCACCAGGGGGTCAGCTCCTACGAGCAGTACTTC. This encodes CASSHQGVSSYEQYF.

The CDR3 bases are TGTGCCAGCACCGGACAGACCTACGAGCAGTACTTC. Amino acids: CASTGQTYEQYF. The rearrangement links TRBV2 to TRBJ2-7; D is perhaps TRBD1 (6 bases). Germline V gene lookup returns CDR1 SNHLY and CDR2 FYNNEI. This CDR3 spans 12 amino acids. With 7 bases removed from V and 2 bases from J, the gap between germline ends came to 9 bases.

DNA of the CDR3: TGTGCCAGCAGGGGCCCGAACAGGGGGTCGGATACGCAGTATTTT. It codes for CASRGPNRGSDTQYF. This chain links TRBV6-5 with TRBJ2-3; 8 nucleotides agree with TRBD1. The J segment lost 6 bases and the V segment lost 6 bases, leaving 11 bases of the junction unmatched. This CDR3 has 15 residues. Germline V gives CDR1 MNHEY, CDR2 SVGAGI.

The chain joins TRBV18 to TRBJ2-7, with D possibly TRBD2 on 5 matching bases. CDR3 length equals 12 residues. The V gene's germline CDR1 is KGHSH and CDR2 LQKENI. Trimming removed 2 bases at V and 4 bases at J, with 6 bases between. CDR3: CASSPGEYEQYF. CDR3 DNA: TGTGCCAGCTCACCAGGGGAGTACGAGCAGTACTTC.

This chain uses TRBV5-6 with TRBJ2-3; D not certain. The CDR3 has 15 amino acids. Germline V gives CDR1 SGHDT, CDR2 YYEEEE. The V end lost 0 bases, the J end lost 2 bases, and 10 bases lay between the germline ends. The CDR3 nucleotides are TGTGCCAGCAGCTTGGGCGGCAGTACCACAGATACGCAGTATTTT. Its protein product is CASSLGGSTTDTQYF.

This clone was picked up one time. The chain is built from TRBV27 and TRBJ1-6; D might be TRBD1 (6 bases). Germline loops: CDR1 MNHEY, CDR2 SMNVEV (reference sequence). This CDR3 has 15 amino acids. Trimming removed 5 bases from V and 7 bases from J, with 15 bases in between. CDR3 in DNA: TGTGCCAGCAGTCTCCAGGGGACACCAAATTCACCCCTCCACTTT. Amino acids: CASSLQGTPNSPLHF.

This chain uses TRBV6-5 with TRBJ2-4, with D possibly TRBD1 on 5 matching bases. The CDR3 totals 14 residues. The germline gives CDR1 MNHEY, CDR2 SVGAGI. Trimming stripped 6 bases from V and 1 base from J, with 10 bases between. The CDR3 protein is CASSSPGAKNIQYF. DNA of the CDR3: TGTGCCAGCAGCAGCCCAGGGGCCAAAAACATTCAGTACTTC.

A single count supports this clone. The rearrangement links TRBV6-2 or TRBV6-3 to TRBJ2-1; 9 positions match TRBD1. Germline loops: CDR1 MNHEY, CDR2 SVGEGT. CDR3 size: 15 residues. Unmatched junction bases numbered 6, after V lost 4 bases and J lost 5 bases. The CDR3 spells CASSSPRTGDNEQFF. CDR3 in DNA: TGTGCCAGCAGTTCCCCCCGGACAGGGGACAATGAGCAGTTCTTC.

The rearrangement uses TRBV27 and TRBJ1-2, with 8 bases matching TRBD1. Trimming removed 6 bases from V and 4 bases from J; junction bases left unmatched: 7. In germline, CDR1 is MNHEY, CDR2 SMNVEV (reference sequence). The CDR3 sequence is 14 residues long. The CDR3 bases are TGTGCCAGCAGCCATCGCGGGACAGGCTATGGCTACACCTTC. It encodes CASSHRGTGYGYTF.

This clone appeared once. The V gene is TRBV7-2, the J gene TRBJ2-1; 12 nucleotides align to TRBD2. The CDR3 consists of 14 residues. Germline assignment: CDR1 SGHTA and CDR2 FQGNSA. The V segment lost 1 base and the J segment 10 bases; nucleotides outside the gene matches: 2. CDR3 DNA sequence: TGTGCCAGCAGCTTAGAAACTAGCGGGGGGGAGCAGTTCTTC. Translating it yields CASSLETSGGEQFF.

This chain uses TRBV21-1 with TRBJ2-7; the table's D call TRBD2 went unverified against the DNA. TRBV21-1 is flagged as a pseudogene. The CDR3 has 17 amino acids. In DNA, the CDR3 is TGTGCCAGCAGCAACCTCCAATGGGGAGCGGGAGGGTACGAGCAGTACTTC. It codes for CASSNLQWGAGGYEQYF.

The chain links TRBV27 to TRBJ2-5; 7 bases map to TRBD2. J gave up 2 bases and V 5 bases, and 5 bases lay outside the gene matches. There are 14 residues in the CDR3. Per the germline V gene, CDR1 is MNHEY and CDR2 is SMNVEV (reference sequence). The CDR3 sequence: CASSPWTRQETQYF. The CDR3 nucleotides read TGTGCCAGCAGTCCTTGGACTAGACAAGAGACCCAGTACTTC.

The rearrangement joins TRBV28 to TRBJ2-5; D is unresolved. The V end was cut by 0 bases, the J end by 5 bases, with 10 bases between. Germline assignment: CDR1 MDHEN and CDR2 SYDVKM. The CDR3 runs 14 residues. CDR3 region: CASSLWAGMETQYF. CDR3 coding DNA: TGTGCCAGCAGTTTATGGGCAGGCATGGAGACCCAGTACTTC.

This chain connects TRBV9 to TRBJ1-2; 8 bases agree with TRBD1. Losses at the gene ends were 4 bases for V and 0 bases for J; bases not matched to a gene: 8. The germline gives CDR1 SGDLS, CDR2 YYNGEE. The CDR3 runs to 16 residues. The CDR3 DNA is TGTGCCAGCAGCTCCAGGGACAGGACTACTAACTATGGCTACACCTTC. Its translation is CASSSRDRTTNYGYTF.

The chain recombines TRBV2 with TRBJ2-7, with 9 nucleotides matching TRBD1. Germline V gene sequence: CDR1 SNHLY, CDR2 FYNNEI. Trimming cost V 5 bases and J 0 bases; bases outside gene matches: 5. The CDR3 runs 15 residues. The CDR3 loop is CASSPTGGSSYEQYF. Written as DNA, the CDR3 is TGTGCCAGCAGTCCGACAGGGGGGAGCTCCTACGAGCAGTACTTC.

The V and J genes are TRBV2 and TRBJ1-2, with a tentative D call TRBD1 (5 bases). The V gene's germline CDR1 is SNHLY and CDR2 FYNNEI. Trimming shortened V by 7 bases and J by 4 bases, and 19 bases separated the two germline ends. The CDR3 consists of 15 residues. This chain's CDR3 is CASTPRAAGGYGYTF. The CDR3, as DNA: TGTGCCAGCACTCCGAGGGCCGCCGGGGGCTATGGCTACACCTTC.

The chain has TRBV4-2 and TRBJ1-6; the D gene is possibly TRBD1 (6 bases). The CDR3 consists of 18 residues. With 0 bases removed from V and 0 bases from J, the gap between germline ends came to 12 bases. Germline V lookup: CDR1 LGHNA, CDR2 YNFKEQ. The CDR3, as DNA: TGTGCCAGCAGCCAAGAGCCTGGACAGAGCTCCTATAATTCACCCCTCCACTTT. Translated: CASSQEPGQSSYNSPLHF.

The chain carries TRBV4-3 and TRBJ1-6; D unclear. This CDR3 comprises 17 residues. Germline V lookup: CDR1 LGHNA, CDR2 YSLEER. The ends were cut back, 4 bases at V and 9 bases at J, with 22 bases in the middle. CDR3 sequence: CASSRYTPEGSGSPLHF. The CDR3 DNA sequence: TGCGCCAGCAGCCGATACACCCCGGAGGGCTCGGGTTCACCCCTCCACTTT.

V is TRBV28 and J is TRBJ2-4; possible D gene TRBD1, 6 bases. Germline V CDR1 and CDR2: MDHEN, SYDVKM. The CDR3 runs 14 residues. The germline V and J ends were trimmed by 4 bases and 4 bases, with 11 bases remaining between them. CDR3 region: CASSSGQHKNIQYF. The CDR3 DNA reads as TGTGCCAGCAGTTCTGGACAGCATAAAAACATTCAGTACTTC.

The chain couples TRBV7-3 to TRBJ2-3; 7 nucleotides align to TRBD1. Germline V gene sequence: CDR1 SGHTA, CDR2 FQGTGA. Trimming at V came to 4 bases and at J to 2 bases, leaving 9 bases not matched to a gene. This CDR3 comprises 16 residues. In DNA, the CDR3 is TGTGCCAGCAGCTCCTTGGGCAGGGGGTACACAGATACGCAGTATTTT. This gives the protein CASSSLGRGYTDTQYF.

The chain recombines TRBV28 with TRBJ2-1; D call uncertain. CDR1 is MDHEN, CDR2 SYDVKM, per germline. This CDR3 comprises 15 residues. The ends were cut back, 2 bases at V and 0 bases at J, with 8 bases in the middle. The CDR3: CASSLLRSSYNEQFF. The CDR3 DNA reads as TGTGCCAGCAGTTTACTACGAAGCTCCTACAATGAGCAGTTCTTC.

This chain uses TRBV2 with TRBJ1-1; TRBD1 might be the D (5 bases). The V end lost 2 bases, the J end lost 1 base, and 8 bases lay between the germline ends. CDR3 length: 14 residues. CDR1 and CDR2 (germline): SNHLY, FYNNEI. The CDR3 DNA follows: TGTGCCAGCAGTGAAACAGGCACGAACACTGAAGCTTTCTTT. It translates to CASSETGTNTEAFF.

This chain links TRBV11-2 with TRBJ2-7; TRBD2 aligns across 11 bases. The CDR3 contains 14 residues. In germline, CDR1 is SGHAT, CDR2 FQNNGV. The ends lost 7 bases at V and 9 bases at J; junction bases unmatched: 11. The DNA of the CDR3 is TGTGCCAGCACCCTCGGGCTAGCGGGGGGTAGGCAGTACTTC. Amino acids: CASTLGLAGGRQYF.

The chain carries TRBV2 and TRBJ2-7; TRBD2 agrees at 10 bases. This CDR3 spans 14 amino acids. CDR1 SNHLY and CDR2 FYNNEI come from the germline V gene. The V gene end was trimmed by 6 bases and the J gene end by 2 bases; junction bases not matched to a gene: 4. CDR3 amino acids: CASRASGGTYEQYF. In DNA form, the CDR3 reads TGTGCCAGCAGAGCTAGCGGGGGTACCTACGAGCAGTACTTC. Supplemented by reference TRBV2 and TRBJ2-7, the full variable domain reads EPEVTQTPSHQVTQMGQEVILRCVPISNHLYFYWYRQILGQKVEFLVSFYNNEISEKSEIFDDQFSVERPDGSNFTLKIRSTKLEDSAMYFCASRASGGTYEQYFGPGTRLTVT.

The chain has TRBV4-2 and TRBJ1-1; 10 bases are shared with TRBD1. The CDR3 totals 17 residues. Germline CDR1 reads LGHNA; CDR2 reads YNFKEQ. V lost 4 bases and J lost 9; bases outside the gene matches: 17. CDR3 nucleotide sequence: TGTGCCAGCAGCCCGAGGGTTTGGGGGACAGGGGCCTTCCAAGCTTTCTTT. The encoded protein is CASSPRVWGTGAFQAFF.

The table lists this clone with a count of one. The chain combines TRBV5-4 with TRBJ2-7, with 7 bases fitting TRBD2. With V trimmed by 4 bases and J by 0 bases, 4 bases remained unmatched. Germline V gene sequence: CDR1 SGHNT, CDR2 YYREEE (reference sequence). This CDR3 has 14 residues. CDR3 residues: CASSPSGSSYEQYF. CDR3 nucleotides: TGTGCCAGCAGCCCTAGCGGAAGCTCCTACGAGCAGTACTTC.

The chain links TRBV24-1 to TRBJ2-3; 10 bases are a match to TRBD2. CDR1 KGHDR and CDR2 SFDVKD come from the germline V gene. The CDR3 has 16 amino acids. The J segment lost 3 bases and the V segment lost 4 bases, leaving 6 bases of the junction unmatched. The CDR3 nucleotides read TGTGCCACCAGTGAAAGCGGGAGGGCCGTGACAGATACGCAGTATTTT. This codes for CATSESGRAVTDTQYF.